A single sample is the source of the 19 T cell receptor beta chains below, sequenced in a study of early T cells in non-severe SARS-CoV-2 infection. TCRdb called the 5' RACE reads again in MiXCR, with one record for every CDR3 protein. This sample carries 35,000 to 45,000 distinct CDR3 sequences, about 6% of them seen once, and the ten largest clones take more than 7%. The sequencing here drew on whole blood, taken at baseline. Receptors were obtained from an adult who was a healthcare worker with PCR-confirmed SARS-CoV-2 infection or an uninfected control (not recorded which).

The chain uses TRBV6-5 and TRBJ2-1; 15 positions agree with TRBD2. The CDR3 runs to 18 residues. V was pared by 6 bases and J by 4 bases, with 10 bases of the junction left unmatched. Germline V CDR1 and CDR2: MNHEY, SVGAGI. CDR3 residues: CASRAGTSGGPAYNEQFF. The CDR3 coding sequence is TGTGCCAGCAGAGCCGGGACTAGCGGGGGGCCCGCGTACAATGAGCAGTTCTTC.

In this sample, this clonotype turned up a few times. This chain connects TRBV6-6 to TRBJ1-5; maybe TRBD1 (5 bases). V was clipped by 2 bases and J by 5 bases, with 13 bases between them. The CDR3 extends over 15 amino acids. Germline values: CDR1 MNHNY, CDR2 SVGAGI (reference sequence). The CDR3 region is CASSYRGGGYQPQHF. The CDR3 DNA is TGTGCCAGCAGTTACAGGGGAGGAGGGTATCAGCCCCAGCATTTT.

This sequence joins TRBV6-6 and TRBJ2-2; 9 nucleotides agree with TRBD2. The V and J ends lost 6 bases and 0 bases, in that order; junction bases with no gene match: 5. The germline gives CDR1 MNHNY, CDR2 SVGAGI (reference sequence). The CDR3 runs to 16 residues. CDR3 in DNA: TGTGCCAGCAGGATTAGCGGGGGCGCGAACACCGGGGAGCTGTTTTTT. It is translated as CASRISGGANTGELFF.

V and J are TRBV6-6 and TRBJ2-7; D is possibly TRBD1 (6 bases). There are 13 residues in the CDR3. CDR1 is MNHNY and CDR2 is SVGAGI in the germline V gene (reference sequence). V was clipped by 6 bases and J by 0 bases, with 9 bases between them. In DNA form, the CDR3 reads TGTGCCAGCAGACAGGGTCCCTCCTACGAGCAGTACTTC. Translated, it gives CASRQGPSYEQYF.

There are many counts of this clonotype. This rearrangement joins TRBV5-1 to TRBJ2-5, with D perhaps TRBD1 or TRBD2 (6 bases each). This CDR3 contains 13 residues. V was shortened by 1 base and J by 5 bases, with 9 bases between the two germline ends. Germline V gene sequence: CDR1 SGHRS, CDR2 YFSETQ. The CDR3 loop reads CASSLRGAETQYF. For the CDR3, the DNA is TGCGCCAGCAGCTTGAGGGGGGCGGAGACCCAGTACTTC.

V gene TRBV27 combines with J gene TRBJ2-7; possibly TRBD1 for D (5 bases). The CDR3 covers 13 residues. Germline CDR1 reads MNHEY; CDR2 reads SMNVEV (reference sequence). V was clipped by 3 bases and J by 5 bases, with 11 bases between them. CDR3 residues: CASSLGRVNEQYF. The CDR3 region has the DNA TGTGCCAGCAGTTTGGGCAGGGTCAACGAGCAGTACTTC.

In its sample, this clonotype was seen a few times. This chain connects TRBV24-1 to TRBJ2-3; D may be TRBD2 (5 bases). V was clipped by 5 bases and J by 3 bases, with 8 bases between them. CDR3 length: 13 residues. Per germline, CDR1 KGHDR and CDR2 SFDVKD. The chain's CDR3 is CATSVEGTDTQYF. CDR3 sequence (DNA): TGTGCCACCAGTGTTGAGGGTACAGATACGCAGTATTTT.

In this sample, this clonotype turned up many times. V and J are TRBV7-2 and TRBJ1-2; maybe TRBD1 (6 bases). Germline V gene sequence: CDR1 SGHTA, CDR2 FQGNSA. The germline V and J ends were trimmed by 7 bases and 4 bases, with 13 bases remaining between them. The CDR3 spans 13 residues. The CDR3, as DNA: TGTGCCAGCACCGGGGACATCTCCTATGGCTACACCTTC. It yields the protein CASTGDISYGYTF.

In this sample, this clonotype turned up many times. The chain couples TRBV15 to TRBJ2-1, with 9 bases matching TRBD1. CDR1 is LNHNV, CDR2 YYDKDF, per germline (reference sequence). The V segment lost 0 bases and the J segment 5 bases; nucleotides outside the gene matches: 5. This CDR3 region has 16 residues. CDR3 bases: TGTGCCACCAGCAGAGACCGGGACAGGGTAAACAATGAGCAGTTCTTC. Protein sequence: CATSRDRDRVNNEQFF.

This clonotype was picked up many times. The rearrangement joins TRBV5-5 to TRBJ2-5; TRBD1 aligns across 8 bases. The CDR3 runs to 15 residues. V was pared by 1 base and J by 2 bases, with 4 bases of the junction left unmatched. Germline V gene data show CDR1 as SGHKS and CDR2 as YYEKEE (reference sequence). The DNA of the CDR3 is TGTGCCAGCAGCTTGTTAGACAGGGGACAAGAGACCCAGTACTTC. Residues: CASSLLDRGQETQYF.

This clonotype was recorded a few times. The chain combines TRBV2 with TRBJ2-3; 12 positions agree with TRBD2. The CDR3 extends over 15 amino acids. Germline loops: CDR1 SNHLY, CDR2 FYNNEI. The J segment lost 5 bases and the V segment lost 4 bases, leaving 4 bases of the junction unmatched. This chain's CDR3 is CASSVLAGGGDTQYF. The CDR3 DNA sequence: TGTGCCAGCAGTGTACTAGCGGGGGGCGGAGATACGCAGTATTTT.

This clonotype occurred once. This chain connects TRBV29-1 to TRBJ2-5; possible D gene TRBD2, 7 bases. The CDR3 runs 13 residues. Trimming pared 5 bases from V and 5 bases from J, leaving 15 bases between. Germline V lookup: CDR1 SQVTM, CDR2 ANQGSEA. CDR3 sequence (DNA): TGCAGCGTTCAAAGGGGGGGTCCGGAGACCCAGTACTTC. Its protein product is CSVQRGGPETQYF.

This clonotype has more than one count but fewer than ten. The gene calls are TRBV7-2 and TRBJ2-3; 9 bases are a match to TRBD1. Germline values: CDR1 SGHTA, CDR2 FQGNSA. With V trimmed by 5 bases and J by 5 bases, 8 bases remained unmatched. This CDR3 contains 15 residues. CDR3 bases: TGTGCCAGCAGCCAGTCCCGGGACAGGGTAGATACGCAGTATTTT. This translates into CASSQSRDRVDTQYF.

Ten or more counts support this clonotype. V usage is TRBV27 and J usage is TRBJ1-1; D remains unclear. The V end lost 3 bases, the J end lost 5 bases, and 10 bases lay between the germline ends. CDR1 and CDR2 from the germline V gene are MNHEY and SMNVEV (reference sequence). This CDR3 is built from 13 residues. Here the CDR3 reads CASSFQTRTEAFF. In nucleotides, the CDR3 is TGTGCCAGCAGTTTCCAGACGAGAACTGAAGCTTTCTTT.

There are many counts of this clonotype. The chain couples TRBV13 to TRBJ2-2; no firm D call. Per the germline V gene, CDR1 is PRHDT and CDR2 is FYEKMQ (reference sequence). CDR3 length: 13 amino acids. Trimming removed 5 bases from V and 2 bases from J, with 6 bases in between. CDR3 amino acids: CASSIANTGELFF. CDR3 bases: TGTGCCAGCAGCATCGCAAACACCGGGGAGCTGTTTTTT.

This clonotype was detected ten times or more. The genes are TRBV7-2 and TRBJ1-1; D may be TRBD1 (5 bases). Deletions cut 1 base from V and 1 base from J, with 10 bases between. The germline gives CDR1 SGHTA, CDR2 FQGNSA. The CDR3 runs 15 residues. CDR3 sequence (DNA): TGTGCCAGCAGCTTAGTACGACAGAGGAACACTGAAGCTTTCTTT. Translating it yields CASSLVRQRNTEAFF. The variable domain in full, with the rest retrieved from reference TRBV7-2 and TRBJ1-1, is GAGVSQSPSNKVTEKGKDVELRCDPISGHTALYWYRQSLGQGLEFLIYFQGNSAPDKSGLPSDRFSAERTGGSVSTLTIQRTQQEDSAVYLCASSLVRQRNTEAFFGQGTRLTVV.

This clonotype was seen many times. CDR3 in amino acids: CASSRDSGPYEQYF. CDR3 sequence (DNA): TGTGCCAGCAGCCGGGACAGTGGCCCCTACGAGCAGTACTTC. The chain recombines TRBV25-1 with TRBJ2-7, with 7 bases fitting TRBD1. Losses at the gene ends were 6 bases for V and 2 bases for J; bases not matched to a gene: 7. Looked up from germline, CDR1 is MGHDK and CDR2 is SYGVNS. The CDR3 contains 14 residues.

This clonotype showed up many times. The V and J genes are TRBV13 and TRBJ2-5; 9 positions match TRBD1. The CDR3 runs 14 residues. Trimming took 5 bases from V and 4 from J; bases not matched to a gene: 5. In germline, CDR1 is PRHDT, CDR2 FYEKMQ (reference sequence). CDR3 DNA: TGTGCCAGCAGCCCAGAGACAGGGGGAGAGACCCAGTACTTC. This translates into CASSPETGGETQYF.

This clonotype was counted at least ten times. This sequence joins TRBV5-6 and TRBJ2-1; D is tentatively TRBD1 or TRBD2 (5 bases each). Germline V gives CDR1 SGHDT, CDR2 YYEEEE. The V end was cut by 4 bases, the J end by 5 bases, with 13 bases between. CDR3 length: 14 residues. CDR3 sequence: CASSPAGRDNEQFF. CDR3 nucleotides: TGTGCCAGCAGCCCGGCGGGCAGGGACAATGAGCAGTTCTTC.